The 3 T cell receptor beta chains presented below share a single source sample, sequenced in a study of shared clonotypes between healthy human individuals. Only in-frame clones appear in the TCRdb table, and some are missing; sequencing was by immunoSEQ multiplex PCR. The sample has hundreds of thousands of clones; 74% are singletons. Sequencing used memory CD4+ T cells sorted from blood. As to subset: CD45RA-negative fraction. These TCRs come from a man aged 25-40 years in good health.

This sequence joins TRBV5-1 and TRBJ2-3; a weak D match, TRBD2 (5 bases). Germline V gives CDR1 SGHRS, CDR2 YFSETQ. Trimming shortened V by 0 bases and J by 4 bases, and 9 bases separated the two germline ends. This CDR3 has 14 amino acids. The CDR3 loop reads CASSLGGLPDTQYF. The CDR3 DNA reads TGCGCCAGCAGCTTGGGAGGACTCCCAGATACGCAGTATTTT.

The V gene is TRBV28, the J gene TRBJ1-1; D call uncertain. Germline CDR1 MDHEN, CDR2 SYDVKM. V gave up 3 bases and J gave up 6 bases, with 8 bases separating them. The CDR3 has 12 amino acids. DNA of the CDR3: TGTGCCAGCAGTTTCCCCTCGGCTGAAGCTTTCTTT. Amino acids: CASSFPSAEAFF.

This clone has ten or more counts. The genes are TRBV18 and TRBJ1-5, with D perhaps TRBD1 (5 bases). The CDR3 is made up of 21 amino acids. CDR1 KGHSH and CDR2 LQKENI come from the germline V gene. V was shortened by 0 bases and J by 0 bases, with 24 bases between the two germline ends. CDR3 in amino acids: CASSPPSETAHDKHSNQPQHF. DNA for the CDR3: TGTGCCAGCTCACCACCATCTGAGACAGCCCATGACAAACATAGCAATCAGCCCCAGCATTTT.